These T cell receptor beta chains were read from a single sample in a study of siplizumab effects on memory and regulatory T cells. Sequencing was performed with immunoSEQ multiplex PCR; in TCRdb, only in-frame clones are kept and a portion is missing. This sample has over 45,000 clones, with 95% to 98% found just once. The sequenced sample was naive CD8+ T cells sorted from blood. These receptors were taken from a human donor in good health. Each CDR3 is given with its conserved first and last residue. D genes are given only for firm matches. Size tells how often a clone was seen (once, few, many) or the class of an expanded clone, and some rows leave it out.

v_gene: TRBV5-5; abundance: -; j_gene: TRBJ1-1; d_gene: -; CDR3nt: TGTGCCAGCAGCTTGCTGGGCGACACTGAAGCTTTCTTT; CDR3aa: CASSLLGDTEAFF
v_gene: TRBV6-5; abundance: -; j_gene: TRBJ1-2; d_gene: TRBD1; CDR3nt: TGTGCCAGCCACGGGGACAGCGCCATTTATGGCTACACCTTC; CDR3aa: CASHGDSAIYGYTF
v_gene: TRBV11-2; abundance: -; j_gene: TRBJ2-2; d_gene: -; CDR3nt: TGTGCCAGCAGCTTGGCATTCGGGGAGCTGTTTTTT; CDR3aa: CASSLAFGELFF
v_gene: TRBV28; abundance: -; j_gene: TRBJ2-7; d_gene: TRBD2; CDR3nt: TGTGCCAGCAGTTTTCCGGGACTAGCAACCTACGAGCAGTACTTC; CDR3aa: CASSFPGLATYEQYF
v_gene: TRBV7-1; abundance: -; j_gene: TRBJ1-2; d_gene: -; CDR3nt: TGTGCCAGCAGCTCCGCGGGAGCTAACTATGGCTACACCTTC; CDR3aa: CASSSAGANYGYTF
v_gene: TRBV5-6; abundance: -; j_gene: TRBJ2-3; d_gene: TRBD2; CDR3nt: TGTGCCAGCAGCTTAGCGGGAGGGTCCACAGATACGCAGTATTTT; CDR3aa: CASSLAGGSTDTQYF
v_gene: TRBV7-3; abundance: -; j_gene: TRBJ2-5; d_gene: TRBD2; CDR3nt: TGTGCCAGCAGCTTGACTAGCGGATCTCAAGAGACCCAGTACTTC; CDR3aa: CASSLTSGSQETQYF
v_gene: TRBV27; abundance: -; j_gene: TRBJ2-5; d_gene: -; CDR3nt: TGTGCCAGCAGTTTGTCTTATTGGGCTCAAGAGACCCAGTACTTC; CDR3aa: CASSLSYWAQETQYF
v_gene: TRBV6-4; abundance: -; j_gene: TRBJ2-2; d_gene: -; CDR3nt: TGTGCCAGCAGTGACTCGGTTACAGGCTACACCGGGGAGCTGTTTTTT; CDR3aa: CASSDSVTGYTGELFF
v_gene: TRBV18; abundance: -; j_gene: TRBJ2-7; d_gene: -; CDR3nt: TGTGCCAGCTCACCATCGCAGGTTACCTACGAGCAGTACTTC; CDR3aa: CASSPSQVTYEQYF
v_gene: TRBV6-5; abundance: -; j_gene: TRBJ2-7; d_gene: -; CDR3nt: TGTGCCAGCAGACCCGACAGCTACGAGCAGTACTTC; CDR3aa: CASRPDSYEQYF
v_gene: TRBV27; abundance: -; j_gene: TRBJ2-1; d_gene: -; CDR3nt: TGTGCCAGCAGTTTAACCGCGGTTTACAATGAGCAGTTCTTC; CDR3aa: CASSLTAVYNEQFF
v_gene: TRBV9; abundance: -; j_gene: TRBJ2-7; d_gene: TRBD1; CDR3nt: TGTGCCAGCAGCCCAGGCTGGACAGGTTCCTACGAGCAGTACTTC; CDR3aa: CASSPGWTGSYEQYF
v_gene: TRBV27; abundance: -; j_gene: TRBJ2-7; d_gene: -; CDR3nt: TGTGCCAGCAGTTTAAACCCCAGGTACGAGCAGTACTTC; CDR3aa: CASSLNPRYEQYF
v_gene: TRBV5-4; abundance: -; j_gene: TRBJ2-7; d_gene: TRBD2; CDR3nt: TGTGCCAGCAGCGAGGGGACTAGCGGACACTCCTACGAGCAGTACTTC; CDR3aa: CASSEGTSGHSYEQYF
v_gene: TRBV4-1; abundance: -; j_gene: TRBJ1-2; d_gene: -; CDR3nt: TGCGCCAGCAGCCAAACCCTCAACTATGGCTACACCTTC; CDR3aa: CASSQTLNYGYTF
v_gene: TRBV5-6; abundance: -; j_gene: TRBJ2-7; d_gene: -; CDR3nt: TGTGCCAGCAGCTTGACGGACAGCTACGAGCAGTACTTC; CDR3aa: CASSLTDSYEQYF
v_gene: TRBV2; abundance: -; j_gene: TRBJ2-5; d_gene: TRBD2; CDR3nt: TGTGCCAGCACCCGAGAGAGGGCTGCTCCGAGCGGGAGAGAGACCCAGTACTTC; CDR3aa: CASTRERAAPSGRETQYF
v_gene: TRBV5-1; abundance: -; j_gene: TRBJ2-7; d_gene: -; CDR3nt: TGCGCCAGCAGCTCCGCGACCTCCTACGAGCAGTACTTC; CDR3aa: CASSSATSYEQYF
v_gene: TRBV7-9; abundance: -; j_gene: TRBJ2-7; d_gene: -; CDR3nt: TGTGCCAGCAGCTTGCCTAAGGACAGCCTATCCTACGAGCAGTACTTC; CDR3aa: CASSLPKDSLSYEQYF
v_gene: TRBV7-8; abundance: -; j_gene: TRBJ2-1; d_gene: -; CDR3nt: TGTGCCAGCAGCTTATTTGGGACGCCCAGCTCCTACAATGAGCAGTTCTTC; CDR3aa: CASSLFGTPSSYNEQFF
v_gene: TRBV28; abundance: -; j_gene: TRBJ2-6; d_gene: -; CDR3nt: TGTGCCAGCACCCTTTACAGGGCGGAAGACGCGGGCTCTGGGGCCAACGTCCTGACTTTC; CDR3aa: CASTLYRAEDAGSGANVLTF
v_gene: TRBV9; abundance: -; j_gene: TRBJ1-4; d_gene: -; CDR3nt: TGTGCCAGCAGCGTAGGGCAGCTTCCTGGAGAAAAACTGTTTTTT; CDR3aa: CASSVGQLPGEKLFF
v_gene: TRBV5-1; abundance: once; j_gene: TRBJ1-2; d_gene: -; CDR3nt: TGCGCCAGCAGCTTCGAGGGGGTAGATGGCTACACCTTC; CDR3aa: CASSFEGVDGYTF
v_gene: TRBV18; abundance: -; j_gene: TRBJ2-7; d_gene: -; CDR3nt: TGTGCCAGCTCACCGGACGCCTACGAGCAGTACTTC; CDR3aa: CASSPDAYEQYF
v_gene: TRBV13; abundance: -; j_gene: TRBJ2-1; d_gene: TRBD1; CDR3nt: TGTGCCAGCAGCAACCTAGGGACAGGGAATGAGCAGTTCTTC; CDR3aa: CASSNLGTGNEQFF
v_gene: TRBV5-5; abundance: -; j_gene: TRBJ2-1; d_gene: -; CDR3nt: TGTGCCAGCAGCTTGAGCGGTAACAATGAGCAGTTCTTC; CDR3aa: CASSLSGNNEQFF
v_gene: TRBV10-2; abundance: once; j_gene: TRBJ2-7; d_gene: TRBD2; CDR3nt: TGCGCCAGCAGACCGGCGGGAGACGACGAGCAGTACTTC; CDR3aa: CASRPAGDDEQYF
v_gene: TRBV5-1; abundance: -; j_gene: TRBJ2-1; d_gene: TRBD2; CDR3nt: TGCGCCAGCATTAGCGGGAGGGCCGGTCCCTACAATGAGCAGTTCTTC; CDR3aa: CASISGRAGPYNEQFF
v_gene: TRBV28; abundance: -; j_gene: TRBJ2-7; d_gene: -; CDR3nt: TGTGCCAGCAGCCGCATACTAGCCGTATACGAGCAGTACTTC; CDR3aa: CASSRILAVYEQYF
v_gene: TRBV7-8; abundance: -; j_gene: TRBJ2-7; d_gene: -; CDR3nt: TGTGCCAGCAGCTGGGACCCTACTACCAACGAGCAGTACTTC; CDR3aa: CASSWDPTTNEQYF
v_gene: TRBV6-5; abundance: once; j_gene: TRBJ2-3; d_gene: -; CDR3nt: TGTGCCACCGCGGGGCCCTCTAGCACAGATACGCAGTATTTT; CDR3aa: CATAGPSSTDTQYF
v_gene: TRBV7-3; abundance: -; j_gene: TRBJ2-3; d_gene: -; CDR3nt: TGTGCCAGCAGCTTATTCCTAGCGCCAGATACGCAGTATTTT; CDR3aa: CASSLFLAPDTQYF
v_gene: TRBV28; abundance: -; j_gene: TRBJ1-4; d_gene: -; CDR3nt: TGTGCCAGCAGTCTACAGGGCCAAGGGGAAAAACTGTTTTTT; CDR3aa: CASSLQGQGEKLFF
v_gene: TRBV2; abundance: -; j_gene: TRBJ2-3; d_gene: -; CDR3nt: TGTGCCAGCATAGGGCAGGGGGCGGGAGCTAGCACAGATACGCAGTATTTT; CDR3aa: CASIGQGAGASTDTQYF
v_gene: TRBV4-1; abundance: few; j_gene: TRBJ1-1; d_gene: TRBD1; CDR3nt: TGCGCCAGCAGTAGATCAGGGGGCACTGAAGCTTTCTTT; CDR3aa: CASSRSGGTEAFF
v_gene: TRBV5-6; abundance: -; j_gene: TRBJ2-7; d_gene: -; CDR3nt: TGTGCCAGCAGCCCCGGAGGGGCCTACGAGCAGTACTTC; CDR3aa: CASSPGGAYEQYF
v_gene: TRBV4-2; abundance: -; j_gene: TRBJ1-1; d_gene: -; CDR3nt: TGTGCCAGCAGCCAAGATCGGGGGCCGAACACTGAAGCTTTCTTT; CDR3aa: CASSQDRGPNTEAFF
v_gene: TRBV19; abundance: -; j_gene: TRBJ1-5; d_gene: -; CDR3nt: TGTGCCAGTAGTCTGGGAGGGGATCAGCCCCAGCATTTT; CDR3aa: CASSLGGDQPQHF
v_gene: TRBV28; abundance: -; j_gene: TRBJ2-1; d_gene: TRBD2; CDR3nt: TGTGCCAGCAGTTCCGGACTAGCGATCGATGAGCAGTTCTTC; CDR3aa: CASSSGLAIDEQFF
v_gene: TRBV14; abundance: -; j_gene: TRBJ2-1; d_gene: TRBD2; CDR3nt: TGTGCCAGCAGCCTTACTAGCGCATACAATGAGCAGTTCTTC; CDR3aa: CASSLTSAYNEQFF
v_gene: TRBV28; abundance: -; j_gene: TRBJ2-7; d_gene: TRBD1; CDR3nt: TGTGCCAGCAGTCACGCCGGGACAGGCGCCGAGCAGTACTTC; CDR3aa: CASSHAGTGAEQYF
v_gene: TRBV13; abundance: -; j_gene: TRBJ1-5; d_gene: TRBD1; CDR3nt: TGTGCCAGCAGCCTCGGACAGGGCGGAAATCAGCCCCAGCATTTT; CDR3aa: CASSLGQGGNQPQHF
v_gene: TRBV27; abundance: -; j_gene: TRBJ2-7; d_gene: -; CDR3nt: TGTGCCAGCAGTTTGGTCCTTGTGGGGGGAAGTTACGAGCAGTACTTC; CDR3aa: CASSLVLVGGSYEQYF
v_gene: TRBV30; abundance: -; j_gene: TRBJ1-2; d_gene: -; CDR3nt: TGTGCCTGGCTCAGGCTTATCTATGGCTACACCTTC; CDR3aa: CAWLRLIYGYTF
v_gene: TRBV21-1; abundance: -; j_gene: TRBJ2-3; d_gene: -; CDR3nt: TGTGCCAGCAGCACATACATTAGGGTGGATACGCAGTATTTT; CDR3aa: CASSTYIRVDTQYF